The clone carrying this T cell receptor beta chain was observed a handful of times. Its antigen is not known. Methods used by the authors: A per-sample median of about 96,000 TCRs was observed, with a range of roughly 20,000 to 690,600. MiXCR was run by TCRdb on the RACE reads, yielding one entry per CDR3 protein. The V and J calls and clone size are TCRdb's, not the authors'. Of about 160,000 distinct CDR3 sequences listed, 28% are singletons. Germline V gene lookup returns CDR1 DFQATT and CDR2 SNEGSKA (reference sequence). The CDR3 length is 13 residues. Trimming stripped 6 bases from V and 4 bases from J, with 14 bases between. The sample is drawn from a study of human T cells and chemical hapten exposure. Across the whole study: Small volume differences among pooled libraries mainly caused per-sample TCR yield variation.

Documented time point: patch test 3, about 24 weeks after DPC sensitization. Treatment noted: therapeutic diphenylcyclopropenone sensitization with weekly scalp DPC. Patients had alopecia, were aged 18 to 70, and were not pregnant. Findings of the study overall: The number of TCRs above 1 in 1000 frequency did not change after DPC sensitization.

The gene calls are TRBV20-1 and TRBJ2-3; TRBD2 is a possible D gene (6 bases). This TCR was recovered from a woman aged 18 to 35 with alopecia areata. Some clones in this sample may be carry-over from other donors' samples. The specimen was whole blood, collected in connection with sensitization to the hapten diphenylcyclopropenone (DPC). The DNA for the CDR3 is TGCAGTGCCGTGGGAGGAGGGGCAGATACGCAGTATTTT. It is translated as CSAVGGGADTQYF.